This TCR beta chain was profiled in a study of siplizumab effects on memory and regulatory T cells. Study-wide points: Siplizumab conditions gave an average of approximately 71% Treg-derived mappable alloreactive CD4+ clones, versus about 30% for controls. Naive T cells apparently outstripped memory cells in diversity and seemed major alloresponse contributors. A minor fraction of alloreactive clones, and no more, mapped to unstimulated subsets. Many proliferating CD4+ or CD8+ clones remained unclassified. Roughly 75-96% of them could not be assigned either a naive or a memory phenotype.

Clones were sequenced by immunoSEQ multiplex PCR, and TCRdb holds only the in-frame ones, with some missing. Found here are about 94,000 clones, approximately 95% of them singletons; the top ten hold around 0.33%. Regarding this clone: Its antigen is still unknown.

With 4 bases clipped from V and 7 bases from J, the junction kept 4 bases outside the gene matches. Germline V CDR1 and CDR2: SGDLS, YYNGEE. This CDR3 contains 13 residues. The specimen was non-Treg CD4+ T cells sorted from blood. The clonotype was recovered from a human donor in good health. The chain carries TRBV9 and TRBJ2-1; TRBD2 aligns across 8 bases. The chain's CDR3 is CASSRSGRNEQFF. The DNA of the CDR3 is TGTGCCAGCAGCAGAAGCGGGAGAAATGAGCAGTTCTTC.